Each of the 10 T cell receptor beta chains below was sequenced from the same sample in a study of response to subunit inactivated influenza vaccine. TCRdb re-called the RT-PCR reads through MiXCR, storing one row per CDR3 protein. The repertoire includes about 480,000 distinct CDR3 sequences, approximately 24% of them detected once, and 1.5% to 2% sits in the top ten. This specimen consisted of CD4+ T cells sorted from PBMCs, obtained 5 days after vaccination. All receptors derive from a man over 45 who received an inactivated influenza vaccine.

The CDR3 nucleotides read TGCGCCAGCAGGGAACACACCGGGGAGCTGTTTTTT. Translated, it gives CASREHTGELFF. The chain uses TRBV23-1 and TRBJ2-2; no reliable D call. TRBV23-1 is an open reading frame, and its role is uncertain. This CDR3 region has 12 residues. V was clipped by 6 bases and J by 3 bases, with 5 bases between them.

The rearrangement uses TRBV4-2 and TRBJ2-7; the D gene is possibly TRBD1 (5 bases). CDR3 length: 15 amino acids. The V and J ends lost 4 bases and 5 bases respectively, with 18 bases between them. Germline V gives CDR1 LGHNA, CDR2 YNFKEQ. The CDR3 sequence: CASSPRASGSDEQYF. The CDR3 nucleotides read TGTGCCAGCAGCCCCCGAGCCTCAGGGTCGGACGAGCAGTACTTC.

The CDR3 coding sequence is TGCAGTGCAACGCGACTGGGACAGGGTTGGGAGACCCAGTACTTC. Its protein product is CSATRLGQGWETQYF. V is TRBV20-1 and J is TRBJ2-5, with 9 nucleotides matching TRBD1. Unmatched junction bases numbered 13, after V lost 6 bases and J lost 5 bases. Germline assignment: CDR1 DFQATT and CDR2 SNEGSKA (reference sequence). The CDR3 sequence is 15 residues long.

This chain links TRBV29-1 with TRBJ2-1; D may correspond to TRBD1 or TRBD2 (5 bases each). Germline V gives CDR1 SQVTM, CDR2 ANQGSEA. V lost 4 bases and J lost 4, with 17 bases in between. The CDR3 sequence is 15 residues long. The CDR3, as DNA: TGCAGCGTTGCCCCCTCCCGGGGACGATACAATGAGCAGTTCTTC. It is translated as CSVAPSRGRYNEQFF.

A note on this clonotype: One end of the junction is discordant with germline, which a read error may explain. This chain joins TRBV4-1 and TRBJ2-1; D is ambiguous. The CDR3 is 14 amino acids. CDR1 is MGHRA, CDR2 YSYEKL, per germline. The CDR3: CAMSPALYYYEQFF. In nucleotides, the CDR3 is TGTGCCATGAGCCCCGCGCTCTACTACTATGAGCAGTTCTTC.

Written as DNA, the CDR3 is TGTGCCAGCAGTAGAGCCGGGACTAGCGGATTTCGGGAGCAGTTCTTC. It specifies CASSRAGTSGFREQFF. The J gene is TRBJ2-1, the V gene TRBV28; 11 bases agree with TRBD2. This CDR3 has 16 amino acids. The V gene end was trimmed by 5 bases and the J gene end by 10 bases; junction bases not matched to a gene: 13. Germline CDR1 and CDR2: MDHEN and SYDVKM.

V is TRBV7-3 and J is TRBJ2-5; D might be TRBD2 (5 bases). This CDR3 spans 15 amino acids. Trimming took 5 bases from V and 0 from J, leaving 13 bases between them. Germline lookup yields CDR1 SGHTA and CDR2 FQGTGA. The CDR3 DNA reads as TGTGCCAGCAGCCCCCGACCGGGGAACCAAGAGACCCAGTACTTC. It translates to CASSPRPGNQETQYF.

A single count supports this clonotype. The chain couples TRBV7-3 to TRBJ2-1; 12 bases are shared with TRBD2. Germline values: CDR1 SGHTA, CDR2 FQGTGA. V trimming: 1 base; J trimming: 14 bases; junction bases outside the gene matches: 12. The CDR3 covers 16 residues. The CDR3 sequence is CASSLKGGLAGGGKFF. In DNA, the CDR3 is TGTGCCAGCAGCTTAAAAGGCGGCCTAGCGGGAGGGGGGAAGTTCTTC.

The chain couples TRBV4-2 to TRBJ2-1, with TRBD2 matching over 9 bases. The CDR3 is 17 amino acids. Germline assignment: CDR1 LGHNA and CDR2 YNFKEQ. J gave up 7 bases and V 0 bases, and 10 bases lay outside the gene matches. The CDR3 DNA reads as TGTGCCAGCAGCCAAGACCCCGGGGCGGGAGGGCTGAATGAGCAGTTCTTC. Encoded protein: CASSQDPGAGGLNEQFF.

The sample holds one count of this clonotype. The chain has TRBV11-2 and TRBJ1-4; the match to TRBD1 covers 9 bases. Germline V gene sequence: CDR1 SGHAT, CDR2 FQNNGV. CDR3 length: 15 residues. Unmatched junction bases numbered 11, after V lost 2 bases and J lost 13 bases. The CDR3 here is CASSLHHLDRGRLFF. The DNA of the CDR3 is TGTGCCAGCAGCTTACACCATTTGGACAGGGGAAGACTGTTTTTT. Full variable domain (outside the CDR3, taken from reference TRBV11-2 and TRBJ1-4): EAGVAQSPRYKIIEKRQSVAFWCNPISGHATLYWYQQILGQGPKLLIQFQNNGVVDDSQLPKDRFSAERLKGVDSTLKIQPAKLEDSAVYLCASSLHHLDRGRLFFGSGTQLSVL.